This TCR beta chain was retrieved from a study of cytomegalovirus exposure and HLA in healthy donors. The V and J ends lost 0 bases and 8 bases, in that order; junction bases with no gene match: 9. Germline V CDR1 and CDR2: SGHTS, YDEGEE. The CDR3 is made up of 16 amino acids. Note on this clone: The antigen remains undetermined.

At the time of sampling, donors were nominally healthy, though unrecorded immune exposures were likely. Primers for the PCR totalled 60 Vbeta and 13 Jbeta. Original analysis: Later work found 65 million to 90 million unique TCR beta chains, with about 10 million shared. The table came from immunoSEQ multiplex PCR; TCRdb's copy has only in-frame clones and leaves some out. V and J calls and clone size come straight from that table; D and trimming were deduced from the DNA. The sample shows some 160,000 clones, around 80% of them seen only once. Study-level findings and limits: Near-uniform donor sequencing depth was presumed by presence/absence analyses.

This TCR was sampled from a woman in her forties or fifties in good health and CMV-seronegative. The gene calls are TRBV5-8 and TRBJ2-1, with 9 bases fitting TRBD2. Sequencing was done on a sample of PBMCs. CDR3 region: CASSLGFASGAYEQFF. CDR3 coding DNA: TGTGCCAGCAGCTTGGGATTTGCTAGCGGGGCATATGAGCAGTTCTTC.